Described below is a single TCR beta chain sequence and its context. Germline lookup yields CDR1 SGDLS and CDR2 YYNGEE. The V gene end was trimmed by 2 bases and the J gene end by 3 bases; junction bases not matched to a gene: 6. The CDR3 is made up of 16 amino acids. A single record per CDR3 protein comes from TCRdb applying MiXCR to the 5' RACE reads. Among under 150,000 distinct CDR3 sequences listed, about 20% were seen once. This entry is derived from a study of T-cell memory formation after mild COVID-19. The TCR was taken from a man between 18 and 29 years old who had mild COVID-19 (a few samples of this study predate the infection). Cell type and time point are not known. Sequenced material: PBMCs or a T cell subset sorted from them (not recorded which). The chain employs TRBV9 and TRBJ2-1, with 9 bases fitting TRBD1. The CDR3: CASSVHPGQGYNEQFF. The CDR3 region has the DNA TGTGCCAGCAGCGTCCACCCGGGACAGGGCTACAATGAGCAGTTCTTC.